This T cell receptor (beta chain) was retrieved from a study of T cells in localized non-small cell lung cancer. Per the germline V gene, CDR1 is MGHRA and CDR2 is YSYEKL. V was trimmed by 1 base and J by 8 bases, leaving 11 bases between them. The CDR3 has 13 amino acids. TCRdb keeps only in-frame clones here, not all; method: immunoSEQ multiplex PCR. This table has fewer than 40,000 clones, 85% to 90% appearing once. In its sample, this clone was seen a few times. V and J are TRBV4-1 and TRBJ1-1; no firm D call. The receptor's source is a male donor aged 60 or over with stage III lung adenocarcinoma. The sequences come from peripheral blood, collected before any cancer treatment. CDR3 region: CASSQGTFDEAFF. The CDR3 region has the DNA TGCGCCAGCAGCCAAGGGACTTTTGACGAAGCTTTCTTT.